A single T cell receptor (beta chain) is shown here with its context. Its antigen is not known. The sample comes from a study of T cells expressing NK-cell markers. Turning to the study itself: Underlying the TCR beta repertoires were sorted CD3+CD56+NKG2C+, CD3+CD56+NKG2C- and CD3+CD56-NKG2C+ T cells. Just one sequenced donor of eight was HCMV-seronegative, while seven were seropositive. Study outcomes and limitations: For four donors, these clonotypes were likewise the leading ones in the CD3+CD56-NKG2C+ fraction.

The CDR3 runs to 15 residues. Germline loops: CDR1 DFQATT, CDR2 SNEGSKA (reference sequence). With the 5' RACE reads reprocessed, TCRdb shows one record per CDR3 protein and no DNA. The ten top clones account for 6% to 9.5%, within a sample of some 450,000 distinct CDR3 sequences. This chain links TRBV20-1 with TRBJ1-4. This TCR was recovered from a woman between 18 and 70 years old in good health. Input material: blood T cells: a sorted CD56 or NKG2C T cell subset, CD4+ or CD8+ T cells, or bulk PBMC T cells (not recorded which). The CDR3 reads CSASASVRTNEKLFF.